This T cell receptor beta chain was retrieved from a study of T cell changes during pregnancy in multiple sclerosis. Germline values: CDR1 MDHEN, CDR2 SYDVKM. J lost 6 bases, V lost 4 bases, and 5 bases had no gene match. The CDR3 loop spans 13 amino acids. The method was immunoSEQ multiplex PCR; TCRdb's version includes in-frame clones alone and lacks a portion of them. The sample includes around 130,000 clones, roughly 95% of them seen just once. The receptor was isolated from a female donor with multiple sclerosis, enrolled in a pregnancy study. This chain connects TRBV28 to TRBJ1-2; TRBD1 agrees at 7 bases. This sample comprised peripheral blood, obtained after pregnancy. CDR3 sequence: CASSSFDRDGYTF. The CDR3 nucleotides are TGTGCCAGCAGTTCCTTCGACAGGGATGGCTACACCTTC.